These T cell receptor beta chains were read from a single sample in a study of identical twins. TCRdb analysed the 5' RACE reads with MiXCR anew, one entry per CDR3 protein. The repertoire consists of some 97,000 distinct CDR3 sequences, with 5.9% occurring once and the leading ten covering less than 15%. The sequenced sample consisted of memory T cells sorted from blood. The receptors were sampled from a woman aged 45-60 years in good health. Each CDR3 is given with its conserved first and last residue. The D gene is left open where the match is weak. Some rows mark clone size as missing; the rest say once, few, many or name a class of expanded clone.

J: TRBJ2-3
D: .
V: TRBV28
size: many
DNA: TGTGCCAGCAGTCGATCTCGGGGGAGGAGCACAGATACGCAGTATTTT
CDR3: CASSRSRGRSTDTQYF

J: TRBJ1-1
D: TRBD1
V: TRBV6-6
size: many
DNA: TGTGCCAGCAGCCACCGGGACAGGGGTGGGGCTGAAGCTTTCTTT
CDR3: CASSHRDRGGAEAFF

J: TRBJ2-1
D: TRBD2
V: TRBV7-8
size: many
DNA: TGTGCCAGCAGCTTACGGACTAGCGGGCCAAGCTCCTACAATGAGCAGTTCTTC
CDR3: CASSLRTSGPSSYNEQFF

J: TRBJ2-1
D: .
V: TRBV3-1
size: many
DNA: TGTGCCAGCAGCCAAGCTCGGGGTGAGCAGTTCTTC
CDR3: CASSQARGEQFF

J: TRBJ2-3
D: .
V: TRBV7-9
size: few
DNA: TGTGCCAGCAGCTTAAACAGACCCGGCACAGATACGCAGTATTTT
CDR3: CASSLNRPGTDTQYF

J: TRBJ1-1
D: .
V: TRBV9
size: many
DNA: TGTGCCAGCAGCGTAGGACACGGACGGATGAACACTGAAGCTTTCTTT
CDR3: CASSVGHGRMNTEAFF

J: TRBJ1-2
D: .
V: TRBV11-2
size: .
DNA: TGTGCCAGCAGCTTAGCGGCAGGCAATGGCTACACCTTC
CDR3: CASSLAAGNGYTF

J: TRBJ2-3
D: .
V: TRBV10-3
size: many
DNA: TGTGCCATCAGAGAACGCGATACGCAGTATTTT
CDR3: CAIRERDTQYF

J: TRBJ2-3
D: TRBD1
V: TRBV20-1
size: many
DNA: TGCAGTGCTTCCCAGACAGGGGCGACGGATACGCAGTATTTT
CDR3: CSASQTGATDTQYF

J: TRBJ2-5
D: .
V: TRBV20-1
size: many
DNA: TGCAGTGCTAAGTCGGGGAGAGAGACCCAGTACTTC
CDR3: CSAKSGRETQYF

J: TRBJ1-5
D: .
V: TRBV3-1
size: many
DNA: TGTGCCAGCAGCCCTAGGCCTTATAGCAATCAGCCCCAGCATTTT
CDR3: CASSPRPYSNQPQHF

J: TRBJ2-1
D: .
V: TRBV12-3/TRBV12-4
size: .
DNA: TGTGCCAGCAGTTTCTTCCTTTACAATGAGCAGTTCTTC
CDR3: CASSFFLYNEQFF

J: TRBJ2-7
D: .
V: TRBV20-1
size: .
DNA: TGCAGTGCTAGAGCCCGTGTCGGCGGGGTTAGCTCCTACGAGCAGTACTTC
CDR3: CSARARVGGVSSYEQYF

J: TRBJ2-1
D: TRBD1
V: TRBV5-1
size: many
DNA: TGCGCCAGCAGCTTGGCCGGGACAGGGTACAATGAGCAGTTCTTC
CDR3: CASSLAGTGYNEQFF

J: TRBJ2-5
D: TRBD2
V: TRBV12-3/TRBV12-4
size: .
DNA: TGTGCCAGCAGTTTAGACGGGAGGAAGCAAGAGACCAAGTACTTC
CDR3: CASSLDGRKQETKYF

J: TRBJ2-2
D: .
V: TRBV2
size: many
DNA: TGTGCCAGCAGTGATGGCTCCTCTCAGTCCGTCGGGGAGCTGTTTTTT
CDR3: CASSDGSSQSVGELFF

J: TRBJ2-6
D: .
V: TRBV30
size: .
DNA: TGTGCCTGGAGCTCCCGAAGAATCTCTGGGGCCAACGTCCTGACTTTC
CDR3: CAWSSRRISGANVLTF

J: TRBJ2-7
D: TRBD2
V: TRBV15
size: .
DNA: TGTGCCACCAGCACGGGACTAGCGGTAGTCTACGAGCAGTACTTC
CDR3: CATSTGLAVVYEQYF